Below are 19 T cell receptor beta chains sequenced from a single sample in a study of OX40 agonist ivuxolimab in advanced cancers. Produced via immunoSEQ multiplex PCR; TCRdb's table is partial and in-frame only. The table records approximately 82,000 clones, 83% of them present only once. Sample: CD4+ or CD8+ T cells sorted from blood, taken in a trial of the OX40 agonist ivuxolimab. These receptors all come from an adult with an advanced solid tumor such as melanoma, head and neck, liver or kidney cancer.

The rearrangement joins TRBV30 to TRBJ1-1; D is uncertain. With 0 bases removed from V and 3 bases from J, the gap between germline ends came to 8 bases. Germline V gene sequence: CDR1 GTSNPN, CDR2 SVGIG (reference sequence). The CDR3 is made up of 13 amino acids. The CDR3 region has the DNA TGTGCCTGGAGTGTAGAGGCACACACTGAAGCTTTCTTT. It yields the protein CAWSVEAHTEAFF.

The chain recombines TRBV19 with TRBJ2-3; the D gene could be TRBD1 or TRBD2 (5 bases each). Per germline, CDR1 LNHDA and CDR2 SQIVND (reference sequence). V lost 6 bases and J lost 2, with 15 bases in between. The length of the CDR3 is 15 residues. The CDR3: CASRGRGGHTDTQYF. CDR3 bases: TGTGCCAGTAGGGGGCGAGGAGGCCACACAGATACGCAGTATTTT.

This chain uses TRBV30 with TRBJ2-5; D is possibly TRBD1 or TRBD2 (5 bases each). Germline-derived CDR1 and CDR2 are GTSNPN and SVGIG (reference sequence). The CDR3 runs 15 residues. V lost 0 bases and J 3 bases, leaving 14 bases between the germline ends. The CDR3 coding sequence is TGTGCCTGGAGTGTTGGGGCATCGAGGGAAGAGACCCAGTACTTC. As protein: CAWSVGASREETQYF.

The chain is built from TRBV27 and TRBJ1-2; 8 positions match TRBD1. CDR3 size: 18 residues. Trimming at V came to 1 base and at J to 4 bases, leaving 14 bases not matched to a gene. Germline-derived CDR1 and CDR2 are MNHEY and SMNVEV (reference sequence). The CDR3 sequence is CASSLFGTGGTGGYGYTF. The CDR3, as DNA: TGTGCCAGCAGTTTATTTGGGACAGGAGGCACTGGGGGCTATGGCTACACCTTC.

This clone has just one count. The CDR3 DNA follows: TGTGCCTGGTATGCCTTGGGGGAGACCCAGTACTTC. Encoded protein: CAWYALGETQYF. The chain couples TRBV30 to TRBJ2-5; no definite D call. This CDR3 has 12 amino acids. Germline loops: CDR1 GTSNPN, CDR2 SVGIG (reference sequence). Trimming pared 5 bases from V and 5 bases from J, leaving 12 bases between.

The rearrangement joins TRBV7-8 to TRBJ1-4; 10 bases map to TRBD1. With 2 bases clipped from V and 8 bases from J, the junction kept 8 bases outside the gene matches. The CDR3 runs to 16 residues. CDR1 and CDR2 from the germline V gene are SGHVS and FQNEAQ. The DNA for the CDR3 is TGTGCCAGCAGCTTAAGGGGACAGGGGTTTAGGGAAAAACTGTTTTTT. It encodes CASSLRGQGFREKLFF.

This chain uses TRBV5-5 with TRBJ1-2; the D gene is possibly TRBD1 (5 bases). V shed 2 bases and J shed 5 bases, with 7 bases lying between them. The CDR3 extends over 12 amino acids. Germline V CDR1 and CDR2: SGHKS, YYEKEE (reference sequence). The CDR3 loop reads CASSLKGYGYTF. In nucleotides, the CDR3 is TGTGCCAGCAGCTTAAAGGGGTATGGCTACACCTTC.

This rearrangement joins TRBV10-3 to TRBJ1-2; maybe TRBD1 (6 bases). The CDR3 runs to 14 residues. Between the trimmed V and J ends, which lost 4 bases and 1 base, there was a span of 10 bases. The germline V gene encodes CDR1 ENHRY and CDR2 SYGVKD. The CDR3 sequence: CAISARGDNYGYTF. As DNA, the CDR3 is TGTGCCATCAGTGCCAGGGGCGATAACTATGGCTACACCTTC.

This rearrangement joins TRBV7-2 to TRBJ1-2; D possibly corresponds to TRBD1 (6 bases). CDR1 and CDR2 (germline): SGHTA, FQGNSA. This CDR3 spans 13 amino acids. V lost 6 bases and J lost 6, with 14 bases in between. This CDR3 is CASSLWGADGYTF. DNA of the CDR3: TGTGCCAGCAGTTTGTGGGGGGCGGATGGCTACACCTTC. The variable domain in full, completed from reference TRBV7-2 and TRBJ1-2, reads GAGVSQSPSNKVTEKGKDVELRCDPISGHTALYWYRQSLGQGLEFLIYFQGNSAPDKSGLPSDRFSAERTGGSVSTLTIQRTQQEDSAVYLCASSLWGADGYTFGSGTRLTVV.

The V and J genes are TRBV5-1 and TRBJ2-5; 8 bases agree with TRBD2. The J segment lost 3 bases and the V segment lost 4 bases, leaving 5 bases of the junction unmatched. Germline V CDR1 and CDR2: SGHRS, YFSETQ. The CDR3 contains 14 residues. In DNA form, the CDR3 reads TGCGCCAGCAGCAGCGCGGGGGGAGAAGAGACCCAGTACTTC. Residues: CASSSAGGEETQYF.

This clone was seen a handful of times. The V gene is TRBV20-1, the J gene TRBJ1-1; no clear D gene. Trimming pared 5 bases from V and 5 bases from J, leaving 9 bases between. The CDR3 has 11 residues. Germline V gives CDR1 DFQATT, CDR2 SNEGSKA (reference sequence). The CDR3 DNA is TGCAGTGCTGATGGAAGAACTGAAGCTTTCTTT. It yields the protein CSADGRTEAFF.

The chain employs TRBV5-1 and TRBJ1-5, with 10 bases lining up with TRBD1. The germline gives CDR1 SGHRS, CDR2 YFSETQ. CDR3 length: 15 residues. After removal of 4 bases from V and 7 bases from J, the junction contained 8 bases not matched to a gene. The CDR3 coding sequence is TGCGCCAGCAGCGTATCCGGGACAGGGGCCCAGCCCCAGCATTTT. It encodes CASSVSGTGAQPQHF.

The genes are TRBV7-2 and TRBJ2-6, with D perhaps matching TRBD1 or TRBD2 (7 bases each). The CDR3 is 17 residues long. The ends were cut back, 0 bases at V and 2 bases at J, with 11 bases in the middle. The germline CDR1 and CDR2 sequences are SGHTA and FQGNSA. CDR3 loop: CASSLAGGGAGANVLTF. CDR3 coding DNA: TGTGCCAGCAGCTTAGCGGGAGGGGGCGCTGGGGCCAACGTCCTGACTTTC.

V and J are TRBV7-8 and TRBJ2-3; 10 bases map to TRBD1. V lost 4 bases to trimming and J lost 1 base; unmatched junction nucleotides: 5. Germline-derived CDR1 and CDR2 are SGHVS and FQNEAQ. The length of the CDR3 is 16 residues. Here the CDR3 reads CASSSTGGAGTDTQYF. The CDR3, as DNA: TGTGCCAGCAGCTCGACAGGGGGCGCAGGCACAGATACGCAGTATTTT.

In DNA, the CDR3 is TGTGCCTGGAGTGTATCCCGGGACGCCCGCGGCTACACCTTC. Its protein product is CAWSVSRDARGYTF. The chain has TRBV30 and TRBJ1-2, with D possibly being TRBD1 (5 bases). CDR1 is GTSNPN, CDR2 SVGIG, per germline (reference sequence). The CDR3 extends over 14 amino acids. With 0 bases removed from V and 8 bases from J, the gap between germline ends came to 16 bases.

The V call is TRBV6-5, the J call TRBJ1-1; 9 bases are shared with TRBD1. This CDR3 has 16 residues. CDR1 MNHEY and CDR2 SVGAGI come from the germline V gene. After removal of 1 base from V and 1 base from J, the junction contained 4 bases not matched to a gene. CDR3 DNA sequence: TGTGCCAGCAGTTACTGGACAGGGGAACAGAACACTGAAGCTTTCTTT. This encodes CASSYWTGEQNTEAFF.

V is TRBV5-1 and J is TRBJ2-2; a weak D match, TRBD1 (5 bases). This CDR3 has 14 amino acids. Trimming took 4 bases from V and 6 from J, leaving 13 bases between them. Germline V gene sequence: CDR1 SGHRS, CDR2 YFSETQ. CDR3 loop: CASSPQGQSGELFF. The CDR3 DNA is TGCGCCAGCAGCCCGCAGGGTCAATCCGGGGAGCTGTTTTTT.

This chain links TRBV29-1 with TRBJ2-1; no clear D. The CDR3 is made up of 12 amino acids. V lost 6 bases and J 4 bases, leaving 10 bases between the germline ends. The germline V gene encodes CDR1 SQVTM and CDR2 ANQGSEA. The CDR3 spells CSVSGFYNEQFF. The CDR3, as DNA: TGCAGCGTCTCCGGGTTTTACAATGAGCAGTTCTTC.

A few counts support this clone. As DNA, the CDR3 is TGCAGCGCCCTCGGAGGGGAAAAACTGTTTTTT. Encoded protein: CSALGGEKLFF. This chain connects TRBV20-1 to TRBJ1-4, with D uncertain. CDR1 is DFQATT, CDR2 SNEGSKA, per germline (reference sequence). This CDR3 spans 11 amino acids.